These T cell receptor beta chains were read from a single sample in a study of shared clonotypes between healthy human individuals. Profiled with immunoSEQ multiplex PCR; TCRdb holds only in-frame clones, not every one. The sample records about 1 million clones, around 74% being singletons. The specimen sequenced was memory CD4+ T cells sorted from blood. The receptors were sampled from a young man in good health. CDR3s include the opening cysteine and the closing phenylalanine or tryptophan. A D gene is named only where the DNA matches it firmly. The size of a clone is reported for some rows only, either as once, few or many, or as a class for expanded clones.

v_call	d_call	clone_size	j_call	cdr3_nt	cdr3_aa
TRBV5-4	-	-	TRBJ2-7	TGTGCCAGCAGCCAGGGGTACGAGCAGTACTTC	CASSQGYEQYF
TRBV7-9	TRBD1	-	TRBJ1-5	TGTGCCAGCAGCTCGGGACAGGGACGCAATCAGCCCCAGCATTTT	CASSSGQGRNQPQHF
TRBV6-5	TRBD1	-	TRBJ2-2	TGTGCCAGCAGACGGACAGGGTATGGCGGGGAGCTGTTTTTT	CASRRTGYGGELFF
TRBV10-2	-	-	TRBJ1-3	TGCGCCAGCAGGATCGAAACGGGGGCTGGAAACACCATATATTTT	CASRIETGAGNTIYF
TRBV29-1	-	-	TRBJ1-4	TGCAGCGTTGAGGAGGGGAGTCGGAAACTGTTTTTT	CSVEEGSRKLFF
TRBV5-1	-	many	TRBJ2-7	TGCGCCAGCAGCTTGGACGTCAGCTACGAGCAGTACTTC	CASSLDVSYEQYF
TRBV10-3	-	-	TRBJ2-1	TGTGCCATCAGTGAGGCAGGGAAAGGGGATGAGCAGTTCTTC	CAISEAGKGDEQFF
TRBV10-2	-	-	TRBJ1-2	TGCGCCAGCAGTGAGTCGCCGTCCTATGGCTACACCTTC	CASSESPSYGYTF
TRBV5-1	-	-	TRBJ1-1	TGCGCCAGCAGCTTGATGCAGGGGAGGAACACTGAAGCTTTCTTT	CASSLMQGRNTEAFF
TRBV7-9	-	-	TRBJ1-3	TGTGCCAGCAGCTTTGAAGGGGTCGGCGGAAACACCATATATTTT	CASSFEGVGGNTIYF
TRBV6-1	-	-	TRBJ1-5	TGTGCCAGCAGCCTCGGAGGGGGGGAAAGCCAGCCCCAGCATTTT	CASSLGGGESQPQHF
TRBV2	-	-	TRBJ1-6	TGTGCCAGCAGTGAGAACCCTGGGAGGGGCGTTGGGGGACCCCTCCACTTT	CASSENPGRGVGGPLHF
TRBV20-1	TRBD1	once	TRBJ2-1	TGCAGTGCCCAGGGGGCGGCGCAGTTCTTC	CSAQGAAQFF
TRBV7-9	-	many	TRBJ1-2	TGTGCCAGCAGCTTAGAGCAGAGCTATGGCTACACCTTC	CASSLEQSYGYTF
TRBV30	-	few	TRBJ2-7	TGTGCCTGGAGTATGCGGGCCTACGAGCAGTACTTC	CAWSMRAYEQYF
TRBV7-7	-	-	TRBJ2-5	TGTGCTAGCAGCTTAGGGCAACGGGAGACCCAGTACTTC	CASSLGQRETQYF
TRBV6-5	-	-	TRBJ1-4	TGTGCCAGCAGTCTAGACCGAAGTAATGAAAAACTGTTTTTT	CASSLDRSNEKLFF
TRBV2	TRBD2	-	TRBJ2-7	TGTGCCAGCAGTCGCCTCGGGACTAATTCCTACGAGCAGTACTTC	CASSRLGTNSYEQYF
TRBV10-1	TRBD2	-	TRBJ2-7	TGCGCCAGCAGTTCAGGCGGGACTAGCGGCGAGCAGTACTTC	CASSSGGTSGEQYF
TRBV11-3	TRBD1	-	TRBJ2-3	TGTGCCAGCAGCCAACACAGGGGCCCATCAGATACGCAGTATTTT	CASSQHRGPSDTQYF
TRBV12-1	-	-	TRBJ2-7	TGTGCCAGCAGCCCGCCCGTAGGGGGCTACGAGCAGTACTTC	CASSPPVGGYEQYF
TRBV7-8	-	-	TRBJ1-5	TGTGCCAGCAGCTTAGTCTCAGTATATCAGCCCCAGCATTTT	CASSLVSVYQPQHF
TRBV11-3	TRBD2	-	TRBJ2-1	TGTGCCAGCAGCTTATACCTCACTAGCGATTCGTTCTTC	CASSLYLTSDSFF
TRBV18	-	-	TRBJ1-5	TGTGCCAGCTCACCAGGGTACGGTCAGCCCCAGCATTTT	CASSPGYGQPQHF
TRBV19	-	many	TRBJ1-5	TGTGCCAGTAGCCCAGGGTCAATTCAGCCCCAGCATTTT	CASSPGSIQPQHF
TRBV5-8	-	once	TRBJ1-5	TGTGCCAGCAGCTTGCGGGGCTATTATGAGCCCCAGCATTTT	CASSLRGYYEPQHF
TRBV6-1	-	-	TRBJ1-1	TGTGCCGGGTCCCCCCTTGGGGGAACTGAAGCTTTCTTT	CAGSPLGGTEAFF
TRBV14	-	-	TRBJ2-7	TGTGCCAGCAGTCGGATCGGGACATTTTTTACCTACGAGCAGTACTTC	CASSRIGTFFTYEQYF
TRBV5-6	-	-	TRBJ2-5	TGTGCCAGCGGACTCCCCTTCCAAGAGACCCAGTACTTC	CASGLPFQETQYF
TRBV4-3	-	-	TRBJ2-7	TGCGCCAGCAGCCAAGGCGGTTCAGGGGCCTACGAGCAGTACTTC	CASSQGGSGAYEQYF
TRBV4-1	-	few	TRBJ2-7	TGCGCCAGCAGCCCCCAGGCCATCCCTTACGAGCAGTACTTC	CASSPQAIPYEQYF
TRBV4-1	-	many	TRBJ1-6	TGCGCCAGCAGCCAAGAAACTGGGGGGGCACGGGGAAATTCACCCCTCCACTTT	CASSQETGGARGNSPLHF
TRBV5-4	TRBD2	-	TRBJ2-1	TGTGCCAGCAGCTCTGGACTAGCGGGAGGGCACGGTGAGCAGTTCTTC	CASSSGLAGGHGEQFF